This T cell receptor beta chain derives from a study of blood T cell repertoires in COVID-19. Across the whole study: T cells, B-cell-depleted T cells, or PBMCs supplied cDNA or gDNA.

CDR3 length equals 15 residues. Germline CDR1 is LGHDT and CDR2 is YNNKEL (reference sequence). With 4 bases clipped from V and 12 bases from J, the junction kept 7 bases outside the gene matches. Sequencing used immunoSEQ multiplex PCR; TCRdb keeps in-frame clones, though not all of them. The data hold about 320,000 clones, with approximately 86% observed a single time. Cohort 3 donors were reported recovered after two negative PCRs, clearance, or symptom resolution. Sequenced input: PBMCs or T cells enriched from blood (not recorded which). This TCR was sampled from a woman aged 18-29 years who had recovered from COVID-19. The J gene is TRBJ2-1, the V gene TRBV3-1 (or the pseudogene TRBV3-2); the match to TRBD2 covers 15 bases. This chain's CDR3 is CASSPPGLAGGSQFF. CDR3 sequence (DNA): TGTGCCAGCAGCCCCCCGGGACTAGCGGGAGGATCGCAGTTCTTC.